This T cell receptor beta chain was captured by sequencing in a study of patients and donors after allogeneic stem cell transplantation. This CDR3 has 13 residues. Trimming removed 3 bases at V and 5 bases at J, with 9 bases between. Per the germline V gene, CDR1 is SGHDT and CDR2 is YYEEEE. TCRdb fed the RT-PCR reads into MiXCR, producing one record per CDR3 protein. The sample records approximately 170,000 distinct CDR3 sequences, around 30% being singletons. This clonotype was found a few times. This TCR derives from a human donor who was either an allogeneic HSCT recipient or a stem cell or donor lymphocyte infusion donor (not recorded which). It is not recorded whose cells these are; they may come from a transplant donor. Sequencing used blood, either unsorted or a sorted T cell fraction (not recorded which). The chain is built from TRBV5-6 and TRBJ1-5; D is ambiguous. For the CDR3, the DNA is TGTGCCAGCAGCTCGACTGTTGATCAGCCCCAGCATTTT. This codes for CASSSTVDQPQHF. Complete variable domain (other parts from reference TRBV5-6 and TRBJ1-5): DAGVTQSPTHLIKTRGQQVTLRCSPKSGHDTVSWYQQALGQGPQFIFQYYEEEERQRGNFPDRFSGHQFPNYSSELNVNALLLGDSALYLCASSSTVDQPQHFGDGTRLSIL.